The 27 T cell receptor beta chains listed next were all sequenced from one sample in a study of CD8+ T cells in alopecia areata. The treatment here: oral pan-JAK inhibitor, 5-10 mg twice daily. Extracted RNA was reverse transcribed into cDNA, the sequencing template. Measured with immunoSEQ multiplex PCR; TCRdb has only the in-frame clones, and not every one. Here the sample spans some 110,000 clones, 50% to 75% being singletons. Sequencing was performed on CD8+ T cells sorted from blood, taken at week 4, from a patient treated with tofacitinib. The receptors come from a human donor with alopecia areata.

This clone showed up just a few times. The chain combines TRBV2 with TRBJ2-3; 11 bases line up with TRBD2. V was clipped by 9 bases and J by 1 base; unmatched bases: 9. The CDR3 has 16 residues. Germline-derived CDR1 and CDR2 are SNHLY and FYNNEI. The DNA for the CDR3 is TGTGCCAGTCATTCCGGGACTAGCGGCCGCACAGATACGCAGTATTTT. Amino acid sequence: CASHSGTSGRTDTQYF.

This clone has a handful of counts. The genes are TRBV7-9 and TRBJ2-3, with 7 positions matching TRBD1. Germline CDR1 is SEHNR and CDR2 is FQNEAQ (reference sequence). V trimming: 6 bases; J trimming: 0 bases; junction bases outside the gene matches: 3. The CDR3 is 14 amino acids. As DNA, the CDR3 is TGTGCCAGCAGGACAGGGCAGAGCACAGATACGCAGTATTTT. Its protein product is CASRTGQSTDTQYF.

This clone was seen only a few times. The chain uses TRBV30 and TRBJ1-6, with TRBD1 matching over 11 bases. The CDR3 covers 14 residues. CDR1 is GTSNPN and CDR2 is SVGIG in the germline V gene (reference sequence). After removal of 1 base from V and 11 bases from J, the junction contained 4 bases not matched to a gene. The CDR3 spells CAWSAGQGVTPLHF. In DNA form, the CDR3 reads TGTGCCTGGAGTGCGGGACAGGGGGTCACACCCCTCCACTTT.

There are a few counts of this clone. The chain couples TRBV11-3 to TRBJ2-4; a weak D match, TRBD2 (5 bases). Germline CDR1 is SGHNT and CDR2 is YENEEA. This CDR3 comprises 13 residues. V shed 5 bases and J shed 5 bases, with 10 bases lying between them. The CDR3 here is CASSSGRENIQYF. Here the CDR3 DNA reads TGTGCCAGCAGCAGCGGACGGGAAAACATTCAGTACTTC.

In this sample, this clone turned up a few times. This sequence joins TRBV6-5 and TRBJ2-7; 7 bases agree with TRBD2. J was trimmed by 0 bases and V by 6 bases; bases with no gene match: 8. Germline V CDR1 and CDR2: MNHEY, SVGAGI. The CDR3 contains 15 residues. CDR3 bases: TGTGCCAGCAGCCCAAATCCGGGGGGCTCCTACGAGCAGTACTTC. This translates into CASSPNPGGSYEQYF.

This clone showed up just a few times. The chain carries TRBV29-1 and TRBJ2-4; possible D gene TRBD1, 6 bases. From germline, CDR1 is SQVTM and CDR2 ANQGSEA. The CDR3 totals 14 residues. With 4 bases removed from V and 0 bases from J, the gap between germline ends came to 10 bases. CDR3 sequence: CSVGTALAKNIQYF. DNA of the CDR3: TGCAGCGTTGGGACAGCTCTAGCCAAAAACATTCAGTACTTC.

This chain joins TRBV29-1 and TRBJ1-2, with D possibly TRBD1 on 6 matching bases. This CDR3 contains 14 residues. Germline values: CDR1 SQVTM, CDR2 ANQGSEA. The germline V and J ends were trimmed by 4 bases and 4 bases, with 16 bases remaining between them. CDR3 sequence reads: CSVGMRQGIYGYTF. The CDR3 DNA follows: TGCAGCGTTGGTATGCGGCAGGGGATCTATGGCTACACCTTC.

Here the CDR3 reads CASEGVSYEQYF. CDR3 DNA: TGTGCCAGCGAAGGAGTTTCCTACGAGCAGTACTTC. The chain joins TRBV7-9 to TRBJ2-7; D is unresolved. Germline V lookup: CDR1 SEHNR, CDR2 FQNEAQ (reference sequence). The ends were cut back, 8 bases at V and 1 base at J, with 9 bases in the middle. This CDR3 has 12 residues. The whole variable domain, filled in from reference TRBV7-9 and TRBJ2-7, reads DTGVSQNPRHKITKRGQNVTFRCDPISEHNRLYWYRQTLGQGPEFLTYFQNEAQLEKSRLLSDRFSAERPKGSFSTLEIQRTEQGDSAMYLCASEGVSYEQYFGPGTRLTVT.

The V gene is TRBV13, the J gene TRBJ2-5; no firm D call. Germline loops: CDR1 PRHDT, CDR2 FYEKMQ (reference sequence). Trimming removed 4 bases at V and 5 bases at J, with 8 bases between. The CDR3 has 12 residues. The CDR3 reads CASSSLGETQYF. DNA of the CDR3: TGTGCCAGCAGCTCCCTGGGGGAGACCCAGTACTTC.

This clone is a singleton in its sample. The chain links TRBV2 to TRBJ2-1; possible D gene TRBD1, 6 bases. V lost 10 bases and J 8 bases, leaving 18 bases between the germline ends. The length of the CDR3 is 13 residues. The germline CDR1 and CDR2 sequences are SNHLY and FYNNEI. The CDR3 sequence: CATTGLGIDEQFF. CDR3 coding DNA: TGTGCCACCACAGGGTTAGGGATAGATGAGCAGTTCTTC.

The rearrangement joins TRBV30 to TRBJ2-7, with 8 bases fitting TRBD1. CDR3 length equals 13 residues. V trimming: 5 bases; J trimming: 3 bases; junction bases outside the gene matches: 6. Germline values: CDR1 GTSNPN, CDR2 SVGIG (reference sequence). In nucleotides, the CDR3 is TGTGCCTGGGACAGACAGGGGAACTACGAGCAGTACTTC. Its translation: CAWDRQGNYEQYF.

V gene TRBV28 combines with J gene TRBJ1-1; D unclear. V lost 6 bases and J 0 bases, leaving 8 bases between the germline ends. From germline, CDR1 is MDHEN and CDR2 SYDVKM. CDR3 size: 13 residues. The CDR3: CASSERMNTEAFF. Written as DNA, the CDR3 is TGTGCCAGCAGCGAAAGGATGAACACTGAAGCTTTCTTT. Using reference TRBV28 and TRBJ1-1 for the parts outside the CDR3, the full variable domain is DVKVTQSSRYLVKRTGEKVFLECVQDMDHENMFWYRQDPGLGLRLIYFSYDVKMKEKGDIPEGYSVSREKKERFSLILESASTNQTSMYLCASSERMNTEAFFGQGTRLTVV.

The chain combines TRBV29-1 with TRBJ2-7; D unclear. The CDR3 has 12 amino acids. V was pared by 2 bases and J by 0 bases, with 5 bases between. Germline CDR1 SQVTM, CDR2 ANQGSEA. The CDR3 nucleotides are TGCAGCGTTGAACAGGACTCCTACGAGCAGTACTTC. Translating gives CSVEQDSYEQYF.

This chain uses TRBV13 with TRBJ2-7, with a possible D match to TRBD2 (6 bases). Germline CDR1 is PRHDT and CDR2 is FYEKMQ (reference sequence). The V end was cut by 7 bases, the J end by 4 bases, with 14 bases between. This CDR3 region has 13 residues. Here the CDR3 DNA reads TGTGCCAGCACCTCGCGCGGGGCATACGAGCAGTACTTC. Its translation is CASTSRGAYEQYF.

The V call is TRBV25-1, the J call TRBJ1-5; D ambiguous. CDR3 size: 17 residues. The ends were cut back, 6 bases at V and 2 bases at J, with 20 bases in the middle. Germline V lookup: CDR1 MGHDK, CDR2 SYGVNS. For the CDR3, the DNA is TGTGCCAGCAGAGTGAAGACGGATCCCGGTGGCAATCAGCCCCAGCATTTT. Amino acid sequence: CASRVKTDPGGNQPQHF.

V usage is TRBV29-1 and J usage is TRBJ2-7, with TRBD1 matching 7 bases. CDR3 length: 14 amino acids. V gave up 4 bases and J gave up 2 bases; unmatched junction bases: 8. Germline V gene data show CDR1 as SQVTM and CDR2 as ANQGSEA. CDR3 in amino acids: CSVGGTDEPYEQYF. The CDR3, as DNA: TGCAGCGTTGGGGGGACAGACGAACCCTACGAGCAGTACTTC.

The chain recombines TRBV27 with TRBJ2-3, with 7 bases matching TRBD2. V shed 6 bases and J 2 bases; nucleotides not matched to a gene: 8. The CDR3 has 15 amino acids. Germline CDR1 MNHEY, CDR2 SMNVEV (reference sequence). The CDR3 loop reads CASSRIAGITDTQYF. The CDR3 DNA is TGTGCCAGCAGCCGAATAGCGGGTATCACAGATACGCAGTATTTT.

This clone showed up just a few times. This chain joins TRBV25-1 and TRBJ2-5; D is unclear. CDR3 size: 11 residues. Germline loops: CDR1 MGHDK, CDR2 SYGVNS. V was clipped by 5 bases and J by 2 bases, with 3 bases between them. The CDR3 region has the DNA TGTGCCAGCAGTCTTCAAGAGACCCAGTACTTC. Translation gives CASSLQETQYF. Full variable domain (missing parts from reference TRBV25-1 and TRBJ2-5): EADIYQTPRYLVIGTGKKITLECSQTMGHDKMYWYQQDPGMELHLIHYSYGVNSTEKGDLSSESTVSRIRTEHFPLTLESARPSHTSQYLCASSLQETQYFGPGTRLLVL.

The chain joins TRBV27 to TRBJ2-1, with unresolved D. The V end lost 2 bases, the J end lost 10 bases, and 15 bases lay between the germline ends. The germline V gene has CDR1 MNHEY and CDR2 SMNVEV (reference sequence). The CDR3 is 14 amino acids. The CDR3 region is CASSLKPKWTEQFF. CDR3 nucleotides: TGTGCCAGCAGTTTAAAGCCCAAATGGACGGAGCAGTTCTTC.

The CDR3 sequence: CAWRRGPGQFPDTQYF. In DNA, the CDR3 is TGTGCCTGGAGGAGGGGGCCCGGTCAATTCCCAGATACGCAGTATTTT. The J gene is TRBJ2-3, the V gene TRBV30; 7 bases line up with TRBD1. Germline V gene lookup returns CDR1 GTSNPN and CDR2 SVGIG (reference sequence). The CDR3 extends over 16 amino acids. V was clipped by 3 bases and J by 4 bases; unmatched bases: 13.

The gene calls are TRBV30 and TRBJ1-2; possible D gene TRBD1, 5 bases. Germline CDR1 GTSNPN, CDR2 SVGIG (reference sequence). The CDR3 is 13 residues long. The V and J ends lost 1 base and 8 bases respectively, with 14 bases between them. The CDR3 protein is CAWSAKGRGGYTF. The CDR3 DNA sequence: TGTGCCTGGAGTGCCAAGGGGCGCGGGGGCTACACCTTC.

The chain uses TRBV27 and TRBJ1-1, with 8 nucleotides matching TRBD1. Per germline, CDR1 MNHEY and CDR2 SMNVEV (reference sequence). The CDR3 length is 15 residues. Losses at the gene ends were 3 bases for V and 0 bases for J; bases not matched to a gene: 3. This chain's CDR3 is CASSFQGALNTEAFF. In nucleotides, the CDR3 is TGTGCCAGCAGTTTTCAGGGGGCACTGAACACTGAAGCTTTCTTT.

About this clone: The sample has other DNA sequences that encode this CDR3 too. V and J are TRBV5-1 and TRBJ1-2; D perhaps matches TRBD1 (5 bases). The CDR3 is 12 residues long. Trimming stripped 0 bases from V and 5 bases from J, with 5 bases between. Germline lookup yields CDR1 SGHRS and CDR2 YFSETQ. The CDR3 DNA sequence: TGCGCCAGCAGCTTGGAGGGGTATGGCTACACCTTC. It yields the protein CASSLEGYGYTF.

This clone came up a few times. This CDR3 reads CAWSPAGGYLDTQYF. Here the CDR3 DNA reads TGTGCCTGGAGTCCAGCAGGAGGCTACTTGGATACGCAGTATTTT. The rearrangement joins TRBV30 to TRBJ2-3, with D perhaps matching TRBD2 (5 bases). CDR3 length: 15 residues. Germline-derived CDR1 and CDR2 are GTSNPN and SVGIG (reference sequence). V lost 2 bases, J lost 6 bases, and 18 bases lay in between.

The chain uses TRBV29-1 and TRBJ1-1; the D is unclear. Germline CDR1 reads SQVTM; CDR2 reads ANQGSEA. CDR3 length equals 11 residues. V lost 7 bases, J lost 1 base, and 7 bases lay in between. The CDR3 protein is CSDSSNTEAFF. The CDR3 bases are TGCAGCGACAGCTCGAACACTGAAGCTTTCTTT. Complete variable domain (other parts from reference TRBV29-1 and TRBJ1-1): SAVISQKPSRDICQRGTSLTIQCQVDSQVTMMFWYRQQPGQSLTLIATANQGSEATYESGFVIDKFPISRPNLTFSTLTVSNMSPEDSSIYLCSDSSNTEAFFGQGTRLTVV.

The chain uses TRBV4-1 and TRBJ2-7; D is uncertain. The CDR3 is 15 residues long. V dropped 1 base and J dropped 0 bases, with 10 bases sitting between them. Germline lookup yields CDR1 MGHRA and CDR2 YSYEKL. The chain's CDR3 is CASSQGRKSSYEQYF. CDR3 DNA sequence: TGCGCCAGCAGCCAAGGGCGGAAAAGCTCCTACGAGCAGTACTTC.

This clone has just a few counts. The CDR3 DNA is TGTGCCAGCAGCCAAGTGATCCGGGGGGCTGGAGGGGCCAACGTCCTGACTTTC. Its protein is CASSQVIRGAGGANVLTF. J is TRBJ2-6 and V is TRBV4-2, with D possibly matching TRBD2 (7 bases). The V end lost 1 base, the J end lost 4 bases, and 17 bases lay between the germline ends. In germline, CDR1 is LGHNA, CDR2 YNFKEQ. CDR3 length: 18 amino acids.